This T cell receptor (beta chain) was retrieved from a study of cytomegalovirus exposure and HLA in healthy donors. The study's findings and limits: Reportedly, diagnosis of cytomegalovirus status by the classifier showed high specificity and sensitivity. In a later analysis, more than 15,000 TCR beta sequences were associated with HLA alleles at 0.05 false discovery rate.

The germline V gene encodes CDR1 LNHNV and CDR2 YYDKDF (reference sequence). V lost 6 bases, J lost 6 bases, and 18 bases lay in between. The CDR3 has 15 residues. Vbeta (60) and Jbeta (13) primers were used in the PCR. Profiling relied on immunoSEQ multiplex PCR, and the TCRdb table lists in-frame clones only, not all of them. The data show over 150,000 clones, with around 83% seen just once and 6.5% held by the top ten. On this clone itself: As yet, its antigen is unknown.

Sequenced: PBMCs. The receptor's source is a woman in her 50s in good health and CMV-seropositive. This chain joins TRBV15 and TRBJ1-5; D is ambiguous. CDR3 DNA: TGTGCCACCAGGTCGGCAGGTATAAAGTTTCAGCCCCAGCATTTT. It codes for CATRSAGIKFQPQHF.